This T cell receptor (beta chain) emerged from a study of beta chain features in type 1 diabetes. The table lists this clone with a count of one. The whole isolated RNA underwent reverse transcription, so sequencing captured expressed TCRB transcripts. Libraries were prepared by immunoSEQ multiplex PCR; TCRdb keeps only in-frame clonotypes and omits some of them. The sample records nearly 250,000 clones, roughly two thirds being singletons. This TCR was sampled from a man aged 25 to 40 in good health. Sequenced sample: naive CD4+ T cells from blood.

The CDR3 here is CASSLSPGLSEQYF. The CDR3 DNA reads as TGTGCCAGCAGCTTATCTCCAGGGCTGTCCGAGCAGTACTTC. The chain is built from TRBV7-9 and TRBJ2-7; a weak D match, TRBD1 (5 bases). V lost 2 bases, J lost 6 bases, and 14 bases lay in between. CDR1 and CDR2 (germline): SEHNR, FQNEAQ (reference sequence). The CDR3 loop spans 14 amino acids.